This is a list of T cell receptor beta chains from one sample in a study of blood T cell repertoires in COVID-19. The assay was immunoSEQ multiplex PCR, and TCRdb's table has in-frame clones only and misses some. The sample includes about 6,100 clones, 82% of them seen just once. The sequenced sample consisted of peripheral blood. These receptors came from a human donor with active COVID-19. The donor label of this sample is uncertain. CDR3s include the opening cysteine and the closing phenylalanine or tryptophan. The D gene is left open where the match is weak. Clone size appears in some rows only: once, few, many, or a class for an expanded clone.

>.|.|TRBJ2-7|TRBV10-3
CAISGTNYEQYF
TGTGCCATCAGCGGGACAAACTACGAGCAGTACTTC
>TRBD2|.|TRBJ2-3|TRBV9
CASSVEPTSGGPITDTQYF
TGTGCCAGCAGCGTAGAACCGACTAGCGGGGGCCCAATCACAGATACGCAGTATTTT
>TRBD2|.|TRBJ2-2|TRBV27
CASRPATSGRDGELFF
TGTGCCAGCAGACCTGCGACTAGCGGTAGGGACGGGGAGCTGTTTTTT
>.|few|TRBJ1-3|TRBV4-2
CASSQESGLSGNTIYF
TGTGCCAGCAGCCAAGAATCAGGCCTCTCTGGAAACACCATATATTTT
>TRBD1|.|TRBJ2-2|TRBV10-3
CAIRGTATGELFF
TGTGCCATCAGGGGGACAGCCACCGGGGAGCTGTTTTTT
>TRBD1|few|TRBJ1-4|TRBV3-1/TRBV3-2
CASSLELTGLREKLFF
TGTGCCAGCAGCCTAGAGCTGACAGGGCTTAGGGAAAAACTGTTTTTT
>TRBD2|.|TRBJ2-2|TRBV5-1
CASSSASGMGTGELFF
TGCGCCAGTTCCAGCGCTAGCGGGATGGGCACCGGGGAGCTGTTTTTT
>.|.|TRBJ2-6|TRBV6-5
CASSYGGAGANVLTF
TGTGCCAGCAGTTACGGAGGGGCTGGGGCCAACGTCCTGACTTTC
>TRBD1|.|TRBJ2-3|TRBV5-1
CASSRGQGVIDTQYF
TGCGCCAGCAGCCGGGGACAGGGGGTAATAGATACGCAGTATTTT
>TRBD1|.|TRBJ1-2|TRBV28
CASSPGTGTYGYTF
TGTGCCAGCAGCCCCGGGACAGGGACCTATGGCTACACCTTC
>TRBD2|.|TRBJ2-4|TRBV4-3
CASSQGGDYWAKNIQYF
TGCGCCAGCAGCCAAGGCGGGGACTACTGGGCCAAAAACATTCAGTACTTC
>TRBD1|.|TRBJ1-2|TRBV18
CASSPDRAVGYTF
TGTGCCAGCTCACCGGACAGGGCCGTTGGCTACACCTTC
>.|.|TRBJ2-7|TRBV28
CASSKSGDSYEQYF
TGTGCCAGCAGTAAATCAGGGGACTCCTACGAGCAGTACTTC
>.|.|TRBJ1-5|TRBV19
CASRAQGEGDQPQHF
TGTGCCAGTAGAGCACAGGGAGAGGGCGATCAGCCCCAGCATTTT
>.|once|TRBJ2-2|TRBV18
CASSPPSGALGTGELFF
TGTGCCAGCTCACCACCTTCAGGGGCACTCGGCACCGGGGAGCTGTTTTTT
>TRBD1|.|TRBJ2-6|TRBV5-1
CASSWDRISSGANVLTF
TGCGCCAGCAGCTGGGACAGGATTAGTTCTGGGGCCAACGTCCTGACTTTC
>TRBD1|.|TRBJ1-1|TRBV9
CASSVGATGGNTEAFF
TGTGCCAGCAGCGTAGGGGCCACAGGGGGTAACACTGAAGCTTTCTTT
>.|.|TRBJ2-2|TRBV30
CACPTGMNTGELFF
TGTGCCTGTCCAACAGGGATGAACACCGGGGAGCTGTTTTTT
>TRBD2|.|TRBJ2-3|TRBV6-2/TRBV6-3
CASSYAVLAGGRTDTQYF
TGTGCCAGCAGTTACGCCGTCCTAGCGGGGGGGCGAACAGATACGCAGTATTTT
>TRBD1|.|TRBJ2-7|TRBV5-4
CASSLQGNSYEQYF
TGTGCCAGCAGCTTACAGGGGAACTCCTACGAGCAGTACTTC
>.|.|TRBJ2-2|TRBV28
CASSTGYTGELFF
TGTGCCAGCTCCACGGGGTACACCGGGGAGCTGTTTTTT
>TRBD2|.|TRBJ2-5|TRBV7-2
CASSLPSGQQETQYF
TGTGCCAGCAGCTTACCTAGCGGACAACAAGAGACCCAGTACTTC
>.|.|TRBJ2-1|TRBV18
CASFAGLPSGQFF
TGTGCCAGCTTCGCGGGACTCCCCTCCGGGCAGTTCTTC
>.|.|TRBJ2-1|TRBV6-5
CASIYQGGSYNEQFF
TGTGCCAGCATATATCAAGGGGGCTCCTACAATGAGCAGTTCTTC
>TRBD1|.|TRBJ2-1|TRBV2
CASSADRGEYNEQFF
TGTGCCAGCAGCGCCGACAGGGGGGAATACAATGAGCAGTTCTTC
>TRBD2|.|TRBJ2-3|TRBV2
CASSESGGGTYF
TGTGCCAGCAGCGAGAGCGGGGGGGGCACGTATTTT
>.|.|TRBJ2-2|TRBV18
CASSPRGGTGELFF
TGTGCCAGCTCACCACGAGGAGGCACCGGGGAGCTGTTTTTT
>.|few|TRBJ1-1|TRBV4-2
CASSHWRNTEAFF
TGTGCCAGCAGCCACTGGAGGAACACTGAAGCTTTCTTT
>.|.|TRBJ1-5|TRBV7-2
CASSLDRVQPQHF
TGTGCCAGCAGCTTAGACAGGGTGCAGCCCCAGCATTTT
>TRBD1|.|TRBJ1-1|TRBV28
CASSLTGVLNTEAFF
TGTGCCAGCAGTCTCACAGGGGTGCTGAACACTGAAGCTTTCTTT
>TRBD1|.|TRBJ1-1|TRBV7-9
CASSLSMGQGRAAFF
TGTGCCAGCAGCCTGTCTATGGGACAGGGGAGGGCGGCTTTCTTT
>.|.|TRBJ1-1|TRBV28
CASAFTSVNTEAFF
TGTGCCAGCGCCTTCACATCCGTGAACACTGAAGCTTTCTTT
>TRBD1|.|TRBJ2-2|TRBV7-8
CASSSRQGRIGELFF
TGTGCCAGCAGCTCCAGACAGGGGCGGATTGGGGAGCTGTTTTTT
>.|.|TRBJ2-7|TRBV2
CASSVNRDYEQYF
TGTGCCAGCAGTGTCAACAGGGACTACGAGCAGTACTTC
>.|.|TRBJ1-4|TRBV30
CAWQGTDEKLFF
TGTGCCTGGCAGGGTACGGATGAAAAACTGTTTTTT
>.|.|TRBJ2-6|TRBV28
CASSISAGANVLTF
TGTGCCAGCAGTATATCGGCTGGGGCCAACGTCCTGACTTTC
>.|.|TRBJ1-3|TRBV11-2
CASSSWTDLENTIYF
TGTGCCAGCAGCTCCTGGACAGATCTAGAAAACACCATATATTTT
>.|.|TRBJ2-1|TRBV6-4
CASSDSDNNEQFF
TGTGCCAGCAGTGACTCGGACAACAATGAGCAGTTCTTC
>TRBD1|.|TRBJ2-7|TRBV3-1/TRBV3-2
CASSYGQGYEQYF
TGTGCCAGCAGTTACGGACAGGGTTACGAGCAGTACTTC
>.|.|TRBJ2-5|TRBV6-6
CASSIPDAAGGETQYF
TGTGCCAGCAGTATCCCCGACGCGGCGGGTGGAGAGACCCAGTACTTC
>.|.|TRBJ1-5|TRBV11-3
CASSLGDFNSNQPQHF
TGTGCCAGCAGCTTAGGGGACTTTAATAGCAATCAGCCCCAGCATTTT
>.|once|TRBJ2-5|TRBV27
CASGVRVGETQYF
TGTGCCAGCGGGGTGAGGGTCGGAGAGACCCAGTACTTC
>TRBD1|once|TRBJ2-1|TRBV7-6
CASSPGTVIRSYNEQFF
TGTGCCAGCAGTCCCGGGACAGTTATCCGATCCTACAATGAGCAGTTCTTC
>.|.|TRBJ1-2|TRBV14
CASSQDRDYGYTF
TGTGCCAGCAGCCAAGACAGGGACTATGGCTACACCTTC
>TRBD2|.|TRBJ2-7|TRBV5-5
CASSLAAGGLYEQYF
TGTGCCAGCAGCTTGGCCGCGGGGGGCCTCTACGAGCAGTACTTC
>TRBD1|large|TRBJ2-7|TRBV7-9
CASSFAPQGAKPGEQYF
TGTGCCAGCAGCTTCGCCCCCCAGGGGGCCAAACCGGGCGAGCAGTACTTC